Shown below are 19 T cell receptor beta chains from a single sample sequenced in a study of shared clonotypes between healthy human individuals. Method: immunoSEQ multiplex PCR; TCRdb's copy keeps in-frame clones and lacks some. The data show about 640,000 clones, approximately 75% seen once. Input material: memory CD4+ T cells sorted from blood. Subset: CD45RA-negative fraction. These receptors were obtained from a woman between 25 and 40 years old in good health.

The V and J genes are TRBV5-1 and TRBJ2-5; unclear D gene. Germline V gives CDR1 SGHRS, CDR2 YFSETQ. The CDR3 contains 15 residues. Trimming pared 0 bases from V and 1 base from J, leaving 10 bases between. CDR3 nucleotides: TGCGCCAGCAGCTTGGCGTGGGCAGGCCAAGAGACCCAGTACTTC. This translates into CASSLAWAGQETQYF.

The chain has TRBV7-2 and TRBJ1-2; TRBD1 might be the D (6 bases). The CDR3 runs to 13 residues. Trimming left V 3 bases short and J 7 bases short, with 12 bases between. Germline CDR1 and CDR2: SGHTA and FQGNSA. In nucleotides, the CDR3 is TGTGCCAGCAGCTTGCAACAGGGATCTGGCTACACCTTC. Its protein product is CASSLQQGSGYTF.

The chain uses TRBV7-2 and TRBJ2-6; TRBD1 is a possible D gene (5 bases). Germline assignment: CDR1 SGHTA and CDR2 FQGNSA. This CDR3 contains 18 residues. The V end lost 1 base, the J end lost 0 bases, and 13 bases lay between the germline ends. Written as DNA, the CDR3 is TGTGCCAGCAGCTTAGAAAGGGGAATCCTCTCTGGGGCCAACGTCCTGACTTTC. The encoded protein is CASSLERGILSGANVLTF.

DNA for the CDR3: TGTGCCAGTAGTCGAGGGACAGGGGGGACCGGGGAGCTGTTTTTT. It is translated as CASSRGTGGTGELFF. The chain has TRBV19 and TRBJ2-2; 11 nucleotides align to TRBD1. J was trimmed by 5 bases and V by 5 bases; bases with no gene match: 4. Per germline, CDR1 LNHDA and CDR2 SQIVND (reference sequence). The length of the CDR3 is 15 residues.

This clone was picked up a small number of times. The CDR3 loop reads CASSLDGTNDYEQYF. Written as DNA, the CDR3 is TGCGCCAGCAGCTTGGACGGGACAAATGACTACGAGCAGTACTTC. V and J are TRBV5-1 and TRBJ2-7; TRBD1 is a possible D gene (6 bases). The germline V gene encodes CDR1 SGHRS and CDR2 YFSETQ. The V end was cut by 0 bases, the J end by 3 bases, with 13 bases between. This CDR3 contains 15 residues.

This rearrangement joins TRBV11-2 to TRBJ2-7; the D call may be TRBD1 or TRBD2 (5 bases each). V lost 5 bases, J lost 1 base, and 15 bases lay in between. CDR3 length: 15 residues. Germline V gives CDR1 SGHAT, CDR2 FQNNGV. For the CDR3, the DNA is TGTGCCAGCAGCGACCAAATTGGGGGATCCTACGAGCAGTACTTC. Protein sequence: CASSDQIGGSYEQYF.

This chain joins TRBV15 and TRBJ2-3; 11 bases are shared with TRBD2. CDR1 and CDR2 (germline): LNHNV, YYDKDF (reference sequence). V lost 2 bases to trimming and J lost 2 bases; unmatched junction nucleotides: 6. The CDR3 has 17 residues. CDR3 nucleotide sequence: TGTGCCACCAGCAGAAAGTTAGCGGGAGGGCCCACAGATACGCAGTATTTT. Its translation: CATSRKLAGGPTDTQYF.

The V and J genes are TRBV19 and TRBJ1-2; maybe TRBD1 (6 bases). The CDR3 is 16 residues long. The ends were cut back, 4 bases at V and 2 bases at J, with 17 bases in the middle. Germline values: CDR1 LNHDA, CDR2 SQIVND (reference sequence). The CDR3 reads CASSTPGGAGNYGYTF. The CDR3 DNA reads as TGTGCCAGTAGTACCCCGGGGGGCGCGGGGAACTATGGCTACACCTTC.

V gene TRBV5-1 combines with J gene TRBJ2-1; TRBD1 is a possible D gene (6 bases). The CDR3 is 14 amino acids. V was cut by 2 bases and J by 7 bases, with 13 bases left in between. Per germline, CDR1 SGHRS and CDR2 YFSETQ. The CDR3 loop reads CASSFGRGDNEQFF. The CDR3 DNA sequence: TGCGCCAGCAGCTTCGGCAGGGGAGATAATGAGCAGTTCTTC.

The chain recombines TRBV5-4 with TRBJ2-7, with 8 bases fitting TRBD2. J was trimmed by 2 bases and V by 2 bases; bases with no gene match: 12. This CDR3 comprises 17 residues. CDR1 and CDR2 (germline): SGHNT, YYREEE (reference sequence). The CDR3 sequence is CASSFRLARRSPYEQYF. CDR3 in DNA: TGTGCCAGCAGCTTTCGACTAGCGCGGAGGTCCCCCTACGAGCAGTACTTC.

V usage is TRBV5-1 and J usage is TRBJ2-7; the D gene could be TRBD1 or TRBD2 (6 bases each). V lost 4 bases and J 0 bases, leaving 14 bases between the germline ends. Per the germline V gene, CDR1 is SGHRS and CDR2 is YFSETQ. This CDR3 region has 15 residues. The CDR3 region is CASSKTGRSSYEQYF. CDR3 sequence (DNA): TGCGCCAGCAGCAAAACAGGGAGGAGCTCCTACGAGCAGTACTTC.

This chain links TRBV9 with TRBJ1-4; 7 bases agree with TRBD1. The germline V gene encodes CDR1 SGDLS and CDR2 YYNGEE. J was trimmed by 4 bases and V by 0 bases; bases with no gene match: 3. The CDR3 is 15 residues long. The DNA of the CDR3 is TGTGCCAGCAGCGTAGCACAGGGGCTTAATGAAAAACTGTTTTTT. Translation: CASSVAQGLNEKLFF.

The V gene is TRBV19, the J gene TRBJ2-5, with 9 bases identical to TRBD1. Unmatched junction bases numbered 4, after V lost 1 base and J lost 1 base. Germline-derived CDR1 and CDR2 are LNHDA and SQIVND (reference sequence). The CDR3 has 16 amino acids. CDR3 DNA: TGTGCCAGTAGTATAGGAGGGACAGGGAGCCAAGAGACCCAGTACTTC. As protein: CASSIGGTGSQETQYF.

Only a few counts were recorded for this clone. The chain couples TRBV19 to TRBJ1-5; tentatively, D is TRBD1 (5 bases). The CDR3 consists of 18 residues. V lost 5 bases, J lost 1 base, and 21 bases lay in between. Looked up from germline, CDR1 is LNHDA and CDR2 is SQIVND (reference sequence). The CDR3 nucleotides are TGTGCCAGTAGTTTCGTACCAGGGCGGAGGCTAAGCAATCAGCCCCAGCATTTT. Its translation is CASSFVPGRRLSNQPQHF.

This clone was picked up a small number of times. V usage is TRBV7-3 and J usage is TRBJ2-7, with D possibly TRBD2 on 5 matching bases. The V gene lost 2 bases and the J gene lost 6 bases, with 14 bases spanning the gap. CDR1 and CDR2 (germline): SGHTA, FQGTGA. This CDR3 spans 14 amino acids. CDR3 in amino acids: CASSLVLASTEQYF. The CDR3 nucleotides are TGTGCCAGCAGCTTAGTGTTGGCTAGCACCGAGCAGTACTTC.

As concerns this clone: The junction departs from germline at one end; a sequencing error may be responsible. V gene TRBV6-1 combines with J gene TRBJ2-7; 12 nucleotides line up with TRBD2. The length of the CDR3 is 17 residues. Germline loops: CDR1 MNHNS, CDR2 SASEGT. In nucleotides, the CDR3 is TGTGCCATCAGTGACGCTAAGACTAGCGGGAGCTCCTACGAGCAGTACTTC. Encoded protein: CAISDAKTSGSSYEQYF.

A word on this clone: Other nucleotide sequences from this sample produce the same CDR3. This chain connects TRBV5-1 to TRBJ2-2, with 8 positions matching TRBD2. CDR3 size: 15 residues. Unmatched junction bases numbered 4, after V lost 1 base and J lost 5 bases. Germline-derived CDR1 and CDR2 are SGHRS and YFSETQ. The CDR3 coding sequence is TGCGCCAGCAGCTTGCCCGCGGGAGGAACCGGGGAGCTGTTTTTT. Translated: CASSLPAGGTGELFF.

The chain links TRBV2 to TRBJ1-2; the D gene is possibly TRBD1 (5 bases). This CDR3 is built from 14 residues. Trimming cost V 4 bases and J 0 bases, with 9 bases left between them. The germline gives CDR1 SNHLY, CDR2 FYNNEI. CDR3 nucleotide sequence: TGTGCCAGCAGTGTTGGCAGGGCTAACTATGGCTACACCTTC. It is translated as CASSVGRANYGYTF. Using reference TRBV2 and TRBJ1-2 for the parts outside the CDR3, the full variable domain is EPEVTQTPSHQVTQMGQEVILRCVPISNHLYFYWYRQILGQKVEFLVSFYNNEISEKSEIFDDQFSVERPDGSNFTLKIRSTKLEDSAMYFCASSVGRANYGYTFGSGTRLTVV.

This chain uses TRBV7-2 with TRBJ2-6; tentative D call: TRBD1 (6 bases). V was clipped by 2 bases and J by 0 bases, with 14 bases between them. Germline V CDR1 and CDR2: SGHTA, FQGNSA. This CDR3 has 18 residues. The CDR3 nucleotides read TGTGCCAGCAGCTTAACGTCAGGGGCCCTCTCTGGGGCCAACGTCCTGACTTTC. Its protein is CASSLTSGALSGANVLTF. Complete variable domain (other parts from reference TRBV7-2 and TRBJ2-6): GAGVSQSPSNKVTEKGKDVELRCDPISGHTALYWYRQSLGQGLEFLIYFQGNSAPDKSGLPSDRFSAERTGGSVSTLTIQRTQQEDSAVYLCASSLTSGALSGANVLTFGAGSRLTVL.